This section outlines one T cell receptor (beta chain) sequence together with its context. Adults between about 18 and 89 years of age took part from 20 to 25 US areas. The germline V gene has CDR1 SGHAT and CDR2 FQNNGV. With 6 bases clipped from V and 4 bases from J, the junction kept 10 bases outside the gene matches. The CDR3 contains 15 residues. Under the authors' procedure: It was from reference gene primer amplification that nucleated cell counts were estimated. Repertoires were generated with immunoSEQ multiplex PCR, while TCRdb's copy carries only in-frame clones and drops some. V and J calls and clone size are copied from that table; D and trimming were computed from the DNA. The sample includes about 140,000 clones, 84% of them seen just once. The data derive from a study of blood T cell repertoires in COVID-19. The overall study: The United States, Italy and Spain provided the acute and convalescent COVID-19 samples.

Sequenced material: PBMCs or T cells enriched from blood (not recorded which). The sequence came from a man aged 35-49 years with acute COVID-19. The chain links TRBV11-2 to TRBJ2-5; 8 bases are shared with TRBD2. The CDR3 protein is CASRRLATRGETQYF. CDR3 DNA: TGTGCCAGCAGGCGACTAGCGACCAGGGGAGAGACCCAGTACTTC.